This passage covers 10 T cell receptor beta chains from one sample sequenced in a study of regulatory T cells in long-lasting Graves disease. Time point described: newly diagnosed GD, antithyroid drugs for less than 3 months. After RNA was extracted from PBMCs, the TCR library was made from it. Combining iRepertoire HTBI primers with Arm-PCR of CDR3 regions, the authors built TCR beta libraries. TCRdb re-analysed the multiplex PCR reads in MiXCR, keeping a single row per CDR3 protein. The repertoire has 350,000 to 500,000 distinct CDR3 sequences, approximately 16% of them found once; the top ten carry about 25%. This sample was also put to use in a study of T cells in Graves' hyperthyroidism and ophthalmopathy.

Source: peripheral blood mononuclear cells (PBMCs), taken at new diagnosis, from a patient treated with antithyroid drugs. These TCRs come from a woman under 30 with Graves disease.

This clonotype was picked up many times. V usage is TRBV6-1 and J usage is TRBJ1-5, with D perhaps matching TRBD1 (6 bases). Trimming left V 7 bases short and J 0 bases short, with 19 bases between. There are 17 residues in the CDR3. From germline, CDR1 is MNHNS and CDR2 SASEGT. CDR3 DNA: TGTGCCAGCAAGGGTCAGGGGAACTCTTATAGCAATCAGCCCCAGCATTTT. Its translation is CASKGQGNSYSNQPQHF.

V usage is TRBV2 and J usage is TRBJ2-7; TRBD2 matches at 12 bases. Germline V gene lookup returns CDR1 SNHLY and CDR2 FYNNEI. Trimming cost V 7 bases and J 0 bases; bases outside gene matches: 10. This CDR3 spans 17 amino acids. CDR3 amino acids: CASNLGLAGLPSYEQYF. CDR3 in DNA: TGTGCCAGCAATCTGGGACTAGCGGGTCTACCCTCCTACGAGCAGTACTTC.

The sample holds many counts of this clonotype. V is TRBV6-9 and J is TRBJ2-1; D call uncertain. Germline V gene sequence: CDR1 MNHGY, CDR2 SVAAGI. V shed 3 bases and J shed 5 bases, with 5 bases lying between them. The CDR3 runs to 12 residues. The CDR3 region is CASSYLHNEQFF. In DNA, the CDR3 is TGTGCCAGCAGTTACCTTCACAATGAGCAGTTCTTC.

The chain is built from TRBV2 and TRBJ2-3, with D uncertain. CDR1 and CDR2 (germline): SNHLY, FYNNEI. CDR3 length: 14 amino acids. Trimming removed 6 bases from V and 4 bases from J, with 14 bases in between. CDR3 bases: TGTGCCAGCAGGAGGCTAGTGGCTGCAGATACGCAGTATTTT. As protein: CASRRLVAADTQYF.

The table lists this clonotype with many counts. V usage is TRBV27 and J usage is TRBJ1-1; possible D gene TRBD1, 5 bases. The V end was cut by 5 bases, the J end by 1 base, with 11 bases between. The CDR3 has 14 residues. Looked up from germline, CDR1 is MNHEY and CDR2 is SMNVEV (reference sequence). The CDR3 protein is CASSLVTGNTEAFF. DNA of the CDR3: TGTGCCAGCAGTCTCGTTACAGGGAACACTGAAGCTTTCTTT.

This clonotype appeared many times. The chain recombines TRBV20-1 with TRBJ2-1; 7 bases are a match to TRBD2. Germline V gene sequence: CDR1 DFQATT, CDR2 SNEGSKA (reference sequence). J lost 0 bases, V lost 5 bases, and 1 base had no gene match. The CDR3 has 13 residues. CDR3 in DNA: TGCAGTGCTGAGCGGGACTCCTACAATGAGCAGTTCTTC. This encodes CSAERDSYNEQFF.

On this clonotype: As the CDR3 is not closed by the conserved phenylalanine or tryptophan, this likely results from a read error. CDR3 DNA: TGTGCCAGCAGTCTCCCTACAGGGGAAAGGGACAAAGCTTTCTCT. As protein: CASSLPTGERDKAFS. V is TRBV28 and J is TRBJ1-1, with 7 bases that match TRBD1. The CDR3 has 15 amino acids. Trimming cost V 5 bases and J 9 bases; bases outside gene matches: 15. CDR1 and CDR2 (germline): MDHEN, SYDVKM.

This clonotype was seen a handful of times. The chain couples TRBV5-6 to TRBJ2-7; no reliable D call. The CDR3 is made up of 16 amino acids. V was clipped by 0 bases and J by 7 bases, with 20 bases between them. Germline V CDR1 and CDR2: SGHDT, YYEEEE. The CDR3 DNA follows: TGTGCCAGCAGCTTGGGGCAGCCTCCTAAGGATAGTGAGCAGTACTTC. Encoded protein: CASSLGQPPKDSEQYF.

The rearrangement links TRBV19 to TRBJ2-1, with 7 bases lining up with TRBD2. In germline, CDR1 is LNHDA, CDR2 SQIVND (reference sequence). The CDR3 spans 16 residues. Germline trimming cut 8 bases from V and 7 bases from J; bases unmatched to any gene: 17. The CDR3 is CASLGKGGSGLNEQFF. The CDR3 region has the DNA TGTGCCAGTTTGGGAAAGGGAGGGAGTGGCTTAAATGAGCAGTTCTTC.

This clonotype was counted only a few times. The chain links TRBV18 to TRBJ2-5, with D maybe TRBD2 (6 bases). This CDR3 is 13 amino acids long. V shed 4 bases and J shed 1 base, with 7 bases lying between them. CDR1 KGHSH and CDR2 LQKENI come from the germline V gene. The CDR3 DNA reads as TGTGCCAGCTCACTGACTAGCCAAGAGACCCAGTACTTC. This sequence encodes CASSLTSQETQYF.